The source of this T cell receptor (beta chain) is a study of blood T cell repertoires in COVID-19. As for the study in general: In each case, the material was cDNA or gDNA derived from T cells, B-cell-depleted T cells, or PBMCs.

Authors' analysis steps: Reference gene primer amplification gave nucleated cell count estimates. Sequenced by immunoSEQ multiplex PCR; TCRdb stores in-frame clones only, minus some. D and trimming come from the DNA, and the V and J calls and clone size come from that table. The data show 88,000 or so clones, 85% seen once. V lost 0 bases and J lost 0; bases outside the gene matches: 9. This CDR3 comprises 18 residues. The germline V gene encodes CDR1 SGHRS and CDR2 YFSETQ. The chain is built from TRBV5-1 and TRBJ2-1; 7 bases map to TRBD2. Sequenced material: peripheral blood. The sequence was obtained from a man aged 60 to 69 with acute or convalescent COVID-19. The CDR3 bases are TGCGCCAGCAGCTTGGGGGGACTACTTACAAGCTCCTACAATGAGCAGTTCTTC. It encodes CASSLGGLLTSSYNEQFF.